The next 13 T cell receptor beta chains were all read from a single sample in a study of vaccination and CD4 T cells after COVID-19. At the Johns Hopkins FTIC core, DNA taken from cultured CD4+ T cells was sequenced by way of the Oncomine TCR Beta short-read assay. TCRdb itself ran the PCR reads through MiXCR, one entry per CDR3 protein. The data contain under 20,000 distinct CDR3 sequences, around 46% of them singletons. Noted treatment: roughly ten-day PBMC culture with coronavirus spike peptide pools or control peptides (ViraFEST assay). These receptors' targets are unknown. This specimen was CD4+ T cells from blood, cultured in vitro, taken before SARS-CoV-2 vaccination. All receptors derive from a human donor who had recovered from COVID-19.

The CDR3, as DNA: TGCAGTGCTAGAAGGGGGCAAGCGGCCACAGATACGCAGTATTTT. Encoded protein: CSARRGQAATDTQYF. V and J are TRBV20-1 and TRBJ2-3; 7 nucleotides align to TRBD1. The V segment lost 2 bases and the J segment 2 bases; nucleotides outside the gene matches: 7. The CDR3 spans 15 residues. Germline assignment: CDR1 DFQATT and CDR2 SNEGSKA (reference sequence).

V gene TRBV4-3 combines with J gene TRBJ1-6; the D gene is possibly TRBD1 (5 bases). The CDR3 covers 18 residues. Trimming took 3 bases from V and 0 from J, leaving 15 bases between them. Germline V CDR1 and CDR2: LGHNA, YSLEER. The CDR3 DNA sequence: TGCGCCAGCAGCCAGGAGGCCGGACAAAGCTCCTATAATTCACCCCTCCACTTT. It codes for CASSQEAGQSSYNSPLHF.

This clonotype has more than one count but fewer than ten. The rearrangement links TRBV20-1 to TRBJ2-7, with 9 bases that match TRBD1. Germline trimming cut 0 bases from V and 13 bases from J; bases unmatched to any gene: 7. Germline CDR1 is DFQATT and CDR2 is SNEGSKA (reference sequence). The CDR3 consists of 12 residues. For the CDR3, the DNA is TGCAGTGCTAGAGATGAATGGGACAGGGCCTACTTC. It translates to CSARDEWDRAYF.

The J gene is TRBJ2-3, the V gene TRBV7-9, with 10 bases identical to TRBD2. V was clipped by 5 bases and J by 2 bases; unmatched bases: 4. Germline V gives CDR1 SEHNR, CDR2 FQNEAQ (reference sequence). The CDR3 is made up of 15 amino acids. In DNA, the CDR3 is TGTGCCAGCAGCCCCCTAGCGGGAGACACAGATACGCAGTATTTT. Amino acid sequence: CASSPLAGDTDTQYF.

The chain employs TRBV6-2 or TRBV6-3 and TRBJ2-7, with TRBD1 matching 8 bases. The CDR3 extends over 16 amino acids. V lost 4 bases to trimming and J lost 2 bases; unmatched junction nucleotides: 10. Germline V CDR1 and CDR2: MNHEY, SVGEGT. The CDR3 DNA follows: TGTGCCAGCAGTTCCTCGCGGACAGGGTTCCCCTACGAGCAGTACTTC. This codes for CASSSSRTGFPYEQYF.

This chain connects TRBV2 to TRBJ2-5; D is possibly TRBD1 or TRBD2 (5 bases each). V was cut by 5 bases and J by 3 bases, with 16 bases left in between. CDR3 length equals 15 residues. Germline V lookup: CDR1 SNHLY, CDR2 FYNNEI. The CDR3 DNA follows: TGTGCCAGCAGTATCACCGGGACGGGAAAAGAGACCCAGTACTTC. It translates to CASSITGTGKETQYF.

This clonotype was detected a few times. CDR3 region: CSATGTAYGYTF. CDR3 sequence (DNA): TGCAGTGCTACCGGGACAGCCTATGGCTACACCTTC. V and J are TRBV20-1 and TRBJ1-2; TRBD1 agrees at 7 bases. The CDR3 length is 12 residues. After removal of 4 bases from V and 4 bases from J, the junction contained 3 bases not matched to a gene. Germline values: CDR1 DFQATT, CDR2 SNEGSKA (reference sequence).

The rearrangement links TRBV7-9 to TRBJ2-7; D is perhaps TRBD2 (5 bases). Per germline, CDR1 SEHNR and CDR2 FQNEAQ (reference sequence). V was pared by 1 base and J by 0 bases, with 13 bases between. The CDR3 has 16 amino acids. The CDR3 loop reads CASSLVGGRSSYEQYF. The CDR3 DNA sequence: TGTGCCAGCAGCTTAGTTGGCGGGCGAAGCTCCTACGAGCAGTACTTC.

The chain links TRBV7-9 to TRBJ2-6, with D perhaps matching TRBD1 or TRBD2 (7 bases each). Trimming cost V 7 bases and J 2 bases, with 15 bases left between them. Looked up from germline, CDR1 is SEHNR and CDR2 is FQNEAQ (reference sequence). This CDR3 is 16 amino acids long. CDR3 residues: CASKGGGYTGANVLTF. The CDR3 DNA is TGTGCCAGCAAGGGAGGGGGCTACACTGGGGCCAACGTCCTGACTTTC. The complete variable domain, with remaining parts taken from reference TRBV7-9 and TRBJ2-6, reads DTGVSQNPRHKITKRGQNVTFRCDPISEHNRLYWYRQTLGQGPEFLTYFQNEAQLEKSRLLSDRFSAERPKGSFSTLEIQRTEQGDSAMYLCASKGGGYTGANVLTFGAGSRLTVL.

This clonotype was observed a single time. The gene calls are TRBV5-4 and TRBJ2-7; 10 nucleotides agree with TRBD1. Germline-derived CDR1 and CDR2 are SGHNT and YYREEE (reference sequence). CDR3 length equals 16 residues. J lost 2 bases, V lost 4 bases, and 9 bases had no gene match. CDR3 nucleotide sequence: TGTGCCAGCAGCCGATCCGCCGGGACAGGGGCCTACGAGCAGTACTTC. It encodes CASSRSAGTGAYEQYF.

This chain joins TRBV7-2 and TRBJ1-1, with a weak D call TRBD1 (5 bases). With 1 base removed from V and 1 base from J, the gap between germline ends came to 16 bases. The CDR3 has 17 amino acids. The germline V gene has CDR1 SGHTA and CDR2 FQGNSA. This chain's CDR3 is CASSLGYRTYPNTEAFF. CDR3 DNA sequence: TGTGCCAGCAGCTTAGGGTACAGGACCTATCCGAACACTGAAGCTTTCTTT. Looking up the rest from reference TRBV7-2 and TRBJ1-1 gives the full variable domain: GAGVSQSPSNKVTEKGKDVELRCDPISGHTALYWYRQSLGQGLEFLIYFQGNSAPDKSGLPSDRFSAERTGGSVSTLTIQRTQQEDSAVYLCASSLGYRTYPNTEAFFGQGTRLTVV.

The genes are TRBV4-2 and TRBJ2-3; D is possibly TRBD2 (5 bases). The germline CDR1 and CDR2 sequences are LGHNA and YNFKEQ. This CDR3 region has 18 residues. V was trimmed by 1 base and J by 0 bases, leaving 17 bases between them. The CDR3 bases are TGTGCCAGCAGCCAAGTTCTCTCCGGGATGGGTAGCACAGATACGCAGTATTTT. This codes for CASSQVLSGMGSTDTQYF.

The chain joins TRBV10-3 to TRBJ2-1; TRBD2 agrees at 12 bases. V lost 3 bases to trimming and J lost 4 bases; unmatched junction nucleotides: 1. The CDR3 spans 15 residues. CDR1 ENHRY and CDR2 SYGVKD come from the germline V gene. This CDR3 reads CAISEGTSGYNEQFF. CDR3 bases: TGTGCCATCAGTGAAGGGACTAGCGGGTACAATGAGCAGTTCTTC.